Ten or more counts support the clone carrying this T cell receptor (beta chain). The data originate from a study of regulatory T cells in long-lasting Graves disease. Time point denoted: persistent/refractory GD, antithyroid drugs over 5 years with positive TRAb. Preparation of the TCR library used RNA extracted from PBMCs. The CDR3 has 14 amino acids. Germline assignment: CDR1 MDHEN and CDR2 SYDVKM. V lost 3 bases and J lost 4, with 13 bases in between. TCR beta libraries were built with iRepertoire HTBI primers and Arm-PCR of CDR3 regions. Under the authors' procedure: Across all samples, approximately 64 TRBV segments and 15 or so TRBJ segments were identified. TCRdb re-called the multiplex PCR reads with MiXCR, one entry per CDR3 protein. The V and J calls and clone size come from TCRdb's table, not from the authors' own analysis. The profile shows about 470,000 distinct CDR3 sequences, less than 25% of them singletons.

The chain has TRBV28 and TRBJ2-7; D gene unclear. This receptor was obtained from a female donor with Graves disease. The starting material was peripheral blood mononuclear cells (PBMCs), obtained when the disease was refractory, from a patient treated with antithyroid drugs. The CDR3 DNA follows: TGTGCCAGCAGTTTTGGGCCAACAAGTTACGAGCAGTACTTC. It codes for CASSFGPTSYEQYF.